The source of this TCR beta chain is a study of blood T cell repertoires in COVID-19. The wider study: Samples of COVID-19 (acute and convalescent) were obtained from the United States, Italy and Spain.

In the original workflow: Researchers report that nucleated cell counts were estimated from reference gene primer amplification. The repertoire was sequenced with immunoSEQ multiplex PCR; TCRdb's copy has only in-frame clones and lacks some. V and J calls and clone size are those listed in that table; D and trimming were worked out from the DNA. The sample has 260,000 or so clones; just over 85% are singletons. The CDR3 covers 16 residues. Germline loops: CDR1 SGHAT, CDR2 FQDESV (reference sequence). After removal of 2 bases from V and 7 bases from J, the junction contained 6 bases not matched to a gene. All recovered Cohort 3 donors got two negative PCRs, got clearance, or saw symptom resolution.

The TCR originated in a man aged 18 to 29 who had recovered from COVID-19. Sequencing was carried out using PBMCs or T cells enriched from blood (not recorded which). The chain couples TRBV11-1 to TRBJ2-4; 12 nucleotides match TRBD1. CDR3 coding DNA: TGTGCCAGCAGCTTAACCCCGGGACAGGGGGCGAACATTCAGTACTTC. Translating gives CASSLTPGQGANIQYF. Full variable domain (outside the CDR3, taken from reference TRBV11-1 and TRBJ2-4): EAEVAQSPRYKITEKSQAVAFWCDPISGHATLYWYRQILGQGPELLVQFQDESVVDDSQLPKDRFSAERLKGVDSTLKIQPAELGDSAMYLCASSLTPGQGANIQYFGAGTRLSVL.